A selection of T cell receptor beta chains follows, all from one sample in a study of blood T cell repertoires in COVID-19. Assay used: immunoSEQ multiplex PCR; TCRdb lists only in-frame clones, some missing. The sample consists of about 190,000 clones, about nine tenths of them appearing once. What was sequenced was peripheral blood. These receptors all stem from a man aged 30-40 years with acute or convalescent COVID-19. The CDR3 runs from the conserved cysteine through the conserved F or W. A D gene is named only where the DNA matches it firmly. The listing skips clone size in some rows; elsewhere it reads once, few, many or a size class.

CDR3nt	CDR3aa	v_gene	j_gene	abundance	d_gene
TGTGCCAGCAGTTTACGTCAAGAGACCCAGTACTTC	CASSLRQETQYF	TRBV28	TRBJ2-5	.	.
TGCGCCAGCAGCAGGGGGAACCCGAACACTGAAGCTTTCTTT	CASSRGNPNTEAFF	TRBV5-1	TRBJ1-1	.	.
TGTGCCAGCAGCCATGGACTAGCGGGAGGGATCCACGAGCAGTACTTC	CASSHGLAGGIHEQYF	TRBV5-8	TRBJ2-7	.	TRBD2
TGTGCCAGCAGAGAAGCCGGGGGGCTCCAGGGGGATACGCAGTATTTT	CASREAGGLQGDTQYF	TRBV2	TRBJ2-3	.	.
TGTGCCAGCAGTTATGGACTAGCGGGCAACACCGGGGAGCTGTTTTTT	CASSYGLAGNTGELFF	TRBV27	TRBJ2-2	.	TRBD2
TGTGCCAGCAGCCGAAACAGTGCCATGCGCTATGGCTACACCTTC	CASSRNSAMRYGYTF	TRBV5-5	TRBJ1-2	.	.
TGTGCCGGGAGAAGGGGAGGCGGTGAAGCTTTCTTT	CAGRRGGGEAFF	TRBV28	TRBJ1-1	.	.
TGTGCCTGGAGTGTACAGGGCGGGCAGCCCCAGCATTTT	CAWSVQGGQPQHF	TRBV30	TRBJ1-5	.	.
TGTGCCAGCAGCCACCTCTCGACCGGGGAGCTGTTTTTT	CASSHLSTGELFF	TRBV3-1/TRBV3-2	TRBJ2-2	.	.
TGCGCCAGCAGCCGCGCCGGGGTCATCACAGATACGCAGTATTTT	CASSRAGVITDTQYF	TRBV5-1	TRBJ2-3	.	.
TGTGCCAGCAGCTTAGGGTGGAGTTCGAATGAGCAGTTCTTC	CASSLGWSSNEQFF	TRBV11-3	TRBJ2-1	.	.
TGCAGCGTTGAAGCGTCCGGGACAGGGGCCTACAATGAGCAGTTCTTC	CSVEASGTGAYNEQFF	TRBV29-1	TRBJ2-1	.	TRBD1
TGTGCCACCCTAATGAACACTGAAGCTTTCTTT	CATLMNTEAFF	TRBV19	TRBJ1-1	few	.
TGTGCCAGCAGTAGGGACAGGGGAGTTTTCTACGAGCAGTACTTC	CASSRDRGVFYEQYF	TRBV28	TRBJ2-7	.	TRBD1
TGTGCCAGCAGCGTAGTACCAGGCGGGACTGAAGCTTTCTTT	CASSVVPGGTEAFF	TRBV9	TRBJ1-1	few	.
TGTGCCAGCAGTTACTCGATTGCAGGAGGGGAACGGGCTGAAGCTTTCTTT	CASSYSIAGGERAEAFF	TRBV6-2/TRBV6-3	TRBJ1-1	once	.
TGTGCCAGCCTACCCGGACAGGGGATCTTCTATGGCTACACCTTC	CASLPGQGIFYGYTF	TRBV6-5	TRBJ1-2	once	TRBD1
TGTGCCAGCAGCGTTAATGGGGCGGGATCCTATGGCTACACCTTC	CASSVNGAGSYGYTF	TRBV9	TRBJ1-2	.	.
TGCGCCAGCAGCTTACGGGTTACGGTGAACAATGAGCAGTTCTTC	CASSLRVTVNNEQFF	TRBV5-1	TRBJ2-1	.	.
TGCGCCAGCAGCTTGGCAACAGGGGCGGAGACCTACGAGCAGTACTTC	CASSLATGAETYEQYF	TRBV5-1	TRBJ2-7	.	TRBD1
TGTGCCAGTAGTCGCGATAGCGGGGTTACAGATACGCAGTATTTT	CASSRDSGVTDTQYF	TRBV19	TRBJ2-3	once	TRBD2
TGCGCCAGCAGCTTGGTAGGGGACTTCACAGATACGCAGTATTTT	CASSLVGDFTDTQYF	TRBV5-1	TRBJ2-3	once	.
TGTGCCAGCAGTTACGACCGGGGCTCCTACGAGCAGTACTTC	CASSYDRGSYEQYF	TRBV6-5	TRBJ2-7	.	.
TGTGCCAGCAGCTCGGGACAAGGGGACACCGGGGAGCTGTTTTTT	CASSSGQGDTGELFF	TRBV11-3	TRBJ2-2	.	.
TGTGCCAGCGCCGAGGTTGGGAATGAGCAGTTCTTC	CASAEVGNEQFF	TRBV3-1/TRBV3-2	TRBJ2-1	.	.
TGCGCCAGCAGCCCGGCCCCTAGCGGGAGTGGTGAGACCCAGTACTTC	CASSPAPSGSGETQYF	TRBV5-1	TRBJ2-5	.	TRBD2
TGTGCCAGCGGGTCAGGGGGCTCGGACACCGGGGAGCTGTTTTTT	CASGSGGSDTGELFF	TRBV28	TRBJ2-2	.	TRBD1
TGCGCCAGCAGCCAAGGCAGGAATAATGAAAAACTGTTTTTT	CASSQGRNNEKLFF	TRBV4-1	TRBJ1-4	.	.
TGTGCCAGTAGCAAAATAGCGGGGGGCAATCAGCCCCAGCATTTT	CASSKIAGGNQPQHF	TRBV19	TRBJ1-5	.	.
TGTGCCACCAGCACCGCTCTGCAGGGAGGCTACAATGAGCAGTTCTTC	CATSTALQGGYNEQFF	TRBV15	TRBJ2-1	.	.
TGCAGTGCTCCCCGGACATATGGCTACACCTTC	CSAPRTYGYTF	TRBV20-1	TRBJ1-2	once	.
TGTGCCAGCAGCTTACAGCGGAACACTGAAGCTTTCTTT	CASSLQRNTEAFF	TRBV7-2	TRBJ1-1	.	.